Presented here are 31 T cell receptor beta chains from one specimen sequenced in a study of Graves' ophthalmopathy and Graves' hyperthyroidism. Scientists amplified the TCR beta CDR3 regions from RNA transcripts. Scientists carried out first-round RT-PCR using HTBI primers and then a second-round multiplex PCR. Using its own MiXCR run on the multiplex PCR reads, TCRdb lists one record per CDR3 protein. The repertoire holds about 220,000 distinct CDR3 sequences, 20% to 25% seen once, with approximately 39% in the top ten. Sequencing was done on a sample of peripheral blood. These receptors came from a woman aged 45-59 years with Graves' ophthalmopathy.

This clonotype has just a few counts. V is TRBV28 and J is TRBJ1-1; 9 nucleotides line up with TRBD1. Germline-derived CDR1 and CDR2 are MDHEN and SYDVKM. This CDR3 comprises 15 residues. The V gene end was trimmed by 4 bases and the J gene end by 5 bases; junction bases not matched to a gene: 8. As DNA, the CDR3 is TGTGCCAGCAGTTCGGCGGGACAGGGAACTACTGAAGCTTTCTTT. Translation gives CASSSAGQGTTEAFF. Together with reference TRBV28 and TRBJ1-1, the CDR3 gives the full variable domain: DVKVTQSSRYLVKRTGEKVFLECVQDMDHENMFWYRQDPGLGLRLIYFSYDVKMKEKGDIPEGYSVSREKKERFSLILESASTNQTSMYLCASSSAGQGTTEAFFGQGTRLTVV.

This sequence joins TRBV12-3 or TRBV12-4 and TRBJ2-7, with D possibly being TRBD2 (5 bases). The CDR3 loop spans 15 amino acids. Trimming shortened V by 6 bases and J by 3 bases, and 18 bases separated the two germline ends. The CDR3 loop reads CASSHPSGRIYEQYF. The DNA for the CDR3 is TGTGCCAGCAGCCACCCGAGTGGGAGAATCTACGAGCAGTACTTC.

Ten or more counts support this clonotype. The chain has TRBV7-8 and TRBJ1-2; D perhaps matches TRBD1 (6 bases). With 5 bases removed from V and 2 bases from J, the gap between germline ends came to 12 bases. The length of the CDR3 is 14 residues. Germline CDR1 reads SGHVS; CDR2 reads FQNEAQ. The CDR3 region has the DNA TGTGCCAGCAGCCGTTGGACAGTAAACTATGGCTACACCTTC. This gives the protein CASSRWTVNYGYTF.

This clonotype has ten or more counts. The chain joins TRBV7-9 to TRBJ1-1; D not resolved. The CDR3 is 12 amino acids. V was shortened by 5 bases and J by 3 bases, with 7 bases between the two germline ends. Germline V gene lookup returns CDR1 SEHNR and CDR2 FQNEAQ (reference sequence). In nucleotides, the CDR3 is TGTGCCAGCAGCCCCCTGGACACTGAAGCTTTCTTT. It encodes CASSPLDTEAFF.

Turning to this clonotype: A much larger clone lies a single base off, so this may be a read error. V and J are TRBV29-1 and TRBJ2-5; D unclear. From germline, CDR1 is SQVTM and CDR2 ANQGSEA. The CDR3 has 12 residues. The CDR3 DNA follows: TGCAGCGTTGTTGGTCCCGCGGAGATCCAGTACTTC. Translated, it gives CSVVGPAEIQYF.

This clonotype was found many times. The V and J genes are TRBV7-3 and TRBJ2-7, with 9 bases that match TRBD2. This CDR3 contains 17 residues. Germline V gene sequence: CDR1 SGHTA, CDR2 FQGTGA. V trimming: 7 bases; J trimming: 2 bases; junction bases outside the gene matches: 15. CDR3 amino acids: CASTLGSGSWIPYEQYF. CDR3 in DNA: TGTGCCAGCACCCTGGGTAGCGGGAGTTGGATCCCCTACGAGCAGTACTTC. Drawing the rest from reference TRBV7-3 and TRBJ2-7, the complete variable domain is GAGVSQTPSNKVTEKGKYVELRCDPISGHTALYWYRQSLGQGPEFLIYFQGTGAADDSGLPNDRFFAVRPEGSVSTLKIQRTERGDSAVYLCASTLGSGSWIPYEQYFGPGTRLTVT.

This clonotype was seen at least ten times. The chain employs TRBV19 and TRBJ2-4; D ambiguous. The CDR3 runs 13 residues. The germline V gene encodes CDR1 LNHDA and CDR2 SQIVND (reference sequence). Trimming shortened V by 4 bases and J by 0 bases, and 4 bases separated the two germline ends. CDR3 residues: CASSRSAKNIQYF. In DNA, the CDR3 is TGTGCCAGTAGTAGGTCAGCCAAAAACATTCAGTACTTC.

This clonotype occurred many times. The CDR3 coding sequence is TGTGCCAGCAGTTACCTGCCAGGGGGCGATTATGGCTACACCTTC. Residues: CASSYLPGGDYGYTF. The gene calls are TRBV6-5 and TRBJ1-2, with TRBD1 matching 8 bases. Unmatched junction bases numbered 7, after V lost 2 bases and J lost 5 bases. This CDR3 contains 15 residues. Germline V gives CDR1 MNHEY, CDR2 SVGAGI.

This clonotype was recorded at least ten times. V usage is TRBV11-2 and J usage is TRBJ2-1; D remains unclear. Germline V lookup: CDR1 SGHAT, CDR2 FQNNGV. There are 15 residues in the CDR3. V was cut by 2 bases and J by 8 bases, with 16 bases left in between. The CDR3 DNA reads TGTGCCAGCAGCTTACACCCTCAAAGGGCGGATGAGCAGTTCTTC. Translating gives CASSLHPQRADEQFF.

The chain uses TRBV12-3 or TRBV12-4 and TRBJ2-7; 8 bases align to TRBD1. The CDR3 totals 14 residues. Trimming removed 5 bases from V and 6 bases from J; junction bases left unmatched: 9. CDR3 bases: TGTGCCAGCAGTAGGACAGGGCGGGGCCCCGAGCAGTACTTC. This codes for CASSRTGRGPEQYF.

There are many counts of this clonotype. V and J are TRBV12-3 or TRBV12-4 and TRBJ2-3, with 8 bases aligning to TRBD1. CDR3 length: 14 residues. With 6 bases clipped from V and 1 base from J, the junction kept 3 bases outside the gene matches. The CDR3 loop reads CASSKTGGTDTQYF. CDR3 nucleotide sequence: TGTGCCAGCAGCAAGACAGGGGGCACAGATACGCAGTATTTT.

This clonotype was found many times. In DNA form, the CDR3 reads TGTGCCAGCAGTAGAACTAGCGGGAGTTGGAACACCGGGGAGCTGTTTTTT. This gives the protein CASSRTSGSWNTGELFF. The chain couples TRBV6-1 to TRBJ2-2, with 11 bases identical to TRBD2. There are 17 residues in the CDR3. The V segment lost 5 bases and the J segment 1 base; nucleotides outside the gene matches: 6. Germline values: CDR1 MNHNS, CDR2 SASEGT.

This clonotype occurred many times. This chain links TRBV25-1 with TRBJ1-6; perhaps TRBD1 as D (6 bases). V lost 3 bases, J lost 6 bases, and 6 bases lay in between. Germline CDR1 and CDR2: MGHDK and SYGVNS. The CDR3 length is 13 residues. The CDR3 here is CASSDRGNSPLHF. The DNA for the CDR3 is TGTGCCAGCAGTGACAGGGGTAATTCACCCCTCCACTTT.

The chain combines TRBV12-3 or TRBV12-4 with TRBJ1-2, with TRBD1 matching over 7 bases. J gave up 6 bases and V 8 bases, and 12 bases lay outside the gene matches. This CDR3 has 14 residues. This chain's CDR3 is CASERGRGRNGYTF. The DNA for the CDR3 is TGTGCCAGCGAGAGGGGCAGGGGGAGGAATGGCTACACCTTC.

At least ten counts were recorded for this clonotype. The genes are TRBV20-1 and TRBJ1-1, with TRBD1 identical over 9 bases. Looked up from germline, CDR1 is DFQATT and CDR2 is SNEGSKA (reference sequence). There are 16 residues in the CDR3. Trimming cost V 0 bases and J 7 bases; bases outside gene matches: 12. The CDR3 nucleotides read TGCAGTGCTAGAGATCATTCGGGGGACAGGGTCGGTGAAGCTTTCTTT. Translating gives CSARDHSGDRVGEAFF.

This clonotype has at least ten counts. J is TRBJ2-7 and V is TRBV28; 8 bases match TRBD2. V dropped 2 bases and J dropped 12; count of bases not matched to a gene: 12. In germline, CDR1 is MDHEN, CDR2 SYDVKM. The CDR3 has 14 amino acids. CDR3 in amino acids: CASSLSIVPGRAYF. The CDR3 nucleotides are TGTGCCAGCAGTTTAAGCATTGTCCCCGGGAGGGCGTACTTC. Together with reference TRBV28 and TRBJ2-7, the CDR3 gives the full variable domain: DVKVTQSSRYLVKRTGEKVFLECVQDMDHENMFWYRQDPGLGLRLIYFSYDVKMKEKGDIPEGYSVSREKKERFSLILESASTNQTSMYLCASSLSIVPGRAYFGPGTRLTVT.

This clonotype turned up a few times. The chain couples TRBV20-1 to TRBJ2-1; TRBD2 matches 9 bases. This CDR3 has 15 residues. Germline values: CDR1 DFQATT, CDR2 SNEGSKA (reference sequence). Trimming at V came to 4 bases and at J to 3 bases, leaving 7 bases not matched to a gene. The DNA for the CDR3 is TGCAGTGCTACCCGCGGTAGCGGGAGCTACAATGAGCAGTTCTTC. Its translation is CSATRGSGSYNEQFF.

The table lists this clonotype with many counts. The chain links TRBV3-1 to TRBJ1-1, with TRBD1 as a possible D gene (5 bases). CDR1 LGHDT and CDR2 YNNKEL come from the germline V gene (reference sequence). The CDR3 consists of 13 residues. Deletions cut 3 bases from V and 6 bases from J, with 11 bases between. The CDR3 sequence is CASSQLQAAEAFF. The CDR3 nucleotides read TGTGCCAGCAGCCAGCTACAGGCGGCTGAAGCTTTCTTT.

This clonotype was recorded only once. The chain employs TRBV11-2 and TRBJ2-7, with a possible D match to TRBD2 (5 bases). CDR3 length: 12 residues. Germline V gene sequence: CDR1 SGHAT, CDR2 FQNNGV. Trimming removed 0 bases from V and 5 bases from J, with 5 bases in between. In nucleotides, the CDR3 is TGTGCCAGCAGCTTAGACGGGGACGAGCAGTACTTC. Protein product: CASSLDGDEQYF. Filled out from reference TRBV11-2 and TRBJ2-7, the complete variable domain reads EAGVAQSPRYKIIEKRQSVAFWCNPISGHATLYWYQQILGQGPKLLIQFQNNGVVDDSQLPKDRFSAERLKGVDSTLKIQPAKLEDSAVYLCASSLDGDEQYFGPGTRLTVT.

This clonotype was picked up many times. The chain joins TRBV5-1 to TRBJ2-7; TRBD1 or TRBD2 may be the D gene (5 bases each). Trimming removed 1 base at V and 0 bases at J, with 11 bases between. Germline-derived CDR1 and CDR2 are SGHRS and YFSETQ. CDR3 size: 15 residues. CDR3 sequence (DNA): TGCGCCAGCAGCTTGTCTGGGGGTAGCTCCTACGAGCAGTACTTC. Translation: CASSLSGGSSYEQYF.

The chain employs TRBV6-2 or TRBV6-3 and TRBJ2-7, with D possibly being TRBD2 (5 bases). The CDR3 is 13 residues long. Germline CDR1 is MNHEY and CDR2 is SVGEGT. V dropped 7 bases and J dropped 5 bases, with 15 bases sitting between them. The CDR3 region is CASTSGNRDEQYF. The CDR3 DNA reads TGTGCCAGCACCTCGGGGAACCGCGACGAGCAGTACTTC.

This clonotype was recorded at least ten times. V gene TRBV5-1 combines with J gene TRBJ1-1; D not certain. Germline V CDR1 and CDR2: SGHRS, YFSETQ. V was cut by 4 bases and J by 3 bases, with 19 bases left in between. The CDR3 length is 16 residues. The CDR3: CASSPTGSLRDTEAFF. CDR3 nucleotides: TGCGCCAGCAGCCCCACCGGAAGCCTAAGGGACACTGAAGCTTTCTTT.

This clonotype appeared many times. CDR3 DNA sequence: TGTGCCAGCACCCGACGTCTAGCGGGAGTCTACGAGCAGTACTTC. Protein sequence: CASTRRLAGVYEQYF. The chain uses TRBV2 and TRBJ2-7, with 10 bases fitting TRBD2. This CDR3 has 15 residues. Per the germline V gene, CDR1 is SNHLY and CDR2 is FYNNEI. Germline trimming cut 7 bases from V and 3 bases from J; bases unmatched to any gene: 9.

V is TRBV7-2 and J is TRBJ2-5; D might be TRBD1 (6 bases). V was clipped by 3 bases and J by 1 base, with 12 bases between them. This CDR3 has 15 amino acids. Germline CDR1 and CDR2: SGHTA and FQGNSA. DNA for the CDR3: TGTGCCAGCAGCTTCGAGGGACACCTCCAAGAGACCCAGTACTTC. Amino acid sequence: CASSFEGHLQETQYF.

Worth noting for this clonotype: This clone may be a read error of a much larger clone one base away. Because it lacks the conserved phenylalanine or tryptophan at the end, this CDR3 is likely a read error. The genes are TRBV7-8 and TRBJ2-2; no definite D call. Germline V gives CDR1 SGHVS, CDR2 FQNEAQ. V was clipped by 4 bases and J by 7 bases, with 10 bases between them. This CDR3 has 13 residues. This CDR3 reads CASSSVRVGELFL. The CDR3 coding sequence is TGTGCCAGCAGCTCCGTACGGGTCGGGGAGCTGTTTCTT.

This clonotype was observed many times. The chain employs TRBV6-1 and TRBJ1-1; D uncertain. Per germline, CDR1 MNHNS and CDR2 SASEGT. Trimming pared 7 bases from V and 5 bases from J, leaving 14 bases between. The CDR3 is 13 amino acids. The DNA for the CDR3 is TGTGCCAGCACTCTGACGTGGGGAACTGAAGCTTTCTTT. Translation gives CASTLTWGTEAFF.

This clonotype was counted many times. V gene TRBV12-3 or TRBV12-4 combines with J gene TRBJ1-5; D is unresolved. With 6 bases removed from V and 2 bases from J, the gap between germline ends came to 14 bases. CDR3 length: 15 amino acids. The CDR3 DNA is TGTGCCAGCAGACGCCCGGGGAGCGGCAATCAGCCCCAGCATTTT. This sequence encodes CASRRPGSGNQPQHF.

This clonotype was observed a few times. The chain couples TRBV19 to TRBJ1-5; 9 positions agree with TRBD1. From germline, CDR1 is LNHDA and CDR2 SQIVND (reference sequence). CDR3 length equals 17 residues. The junction had 9 bases not matched to a gene; V was cut back by 5 bases and J by 1 base. In nucleotides, the CDR3 is TGTGCCAGTAGTCGATCCTTGGACAGGGGAAGCAATCAGCCCCAGCATTTT. Amino acid sequence: CASSRSLDRGSNQPQHF.

This clonotype was observed many times. This rearrangement joins TRBV12-3 or TRBV12-4 to TRBJ1-1, with D maybe TRBD1 (5 bases). There are 12 residues in the CDR3. V was trimmed by 5 bases and J by 12 bases, leaving 16 bases between them. The CDR3, as DNA: TGTGCCAGCAGTCGGGACGTACAGAATTCTTTCTTT. Translation gives CASSRDVQNSFF.

Ten or more counts support this clonotype. CDR3 in amino acids: CASSPWGVNYEQYF. CDR3 sequence (DNA): TGCGCCAGCAGTCCGTGGGGGGTAAACTACGAGCAGTACTTC. This chain joins TRBV5-1 and TRBJ2-7; tentative D call: TRBD2 (6 bases). The CDR3 loop spans 14 amino acids. V dropped 5 bases and J dropped 3 bases, with 15 bases sitting between them. Germline loops: CDR1 SGHRS, CDR2 YFSETQ.

This clonotype was counted many times. V is TRBV20-1 and J is TRBJ2-7, with D hard to call. Germline V gene data show CDR1 as DFQATT and CDR2 as SNEGSKA (reference sequence). The CDR3 loop spans 13 amino acids. With 5 bases removed from V and 6 bases from J, the gap between germline ends came to 17 bases. The CDR3 DNA follows: TGCAGTGCTCACTTTATACGCCCGATCGAGCAGTACTTC. As protein: CSAHFIRPIEQYF.